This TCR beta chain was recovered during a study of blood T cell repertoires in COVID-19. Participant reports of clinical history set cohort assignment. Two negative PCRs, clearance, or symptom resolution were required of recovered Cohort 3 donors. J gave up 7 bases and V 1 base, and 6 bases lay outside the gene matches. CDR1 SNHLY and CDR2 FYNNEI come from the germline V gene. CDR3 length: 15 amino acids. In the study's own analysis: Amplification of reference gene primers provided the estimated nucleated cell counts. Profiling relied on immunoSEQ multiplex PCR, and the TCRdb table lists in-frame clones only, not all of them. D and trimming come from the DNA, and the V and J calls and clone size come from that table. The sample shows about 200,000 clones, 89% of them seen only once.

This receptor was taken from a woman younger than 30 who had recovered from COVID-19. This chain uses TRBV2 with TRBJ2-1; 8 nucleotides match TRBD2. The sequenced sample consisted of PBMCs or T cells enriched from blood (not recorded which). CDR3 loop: CASSEGRGGRNEQFF. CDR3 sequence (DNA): TGTGCCAGCAGTGAAGGCCGGGGGGGCAGGAATGAGCAGTTCTTC. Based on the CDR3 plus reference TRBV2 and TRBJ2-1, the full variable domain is EPEVTQTPSHQVTQMGQEVILRCVPISNHLYFYWYRQILGQKVEFLVSFYNNEISEKSEIFDDQFSVERPDGSNFTLKIRSTKLEDSAMYFCASSEGRGGRNEQFFGPGTRLTVL.